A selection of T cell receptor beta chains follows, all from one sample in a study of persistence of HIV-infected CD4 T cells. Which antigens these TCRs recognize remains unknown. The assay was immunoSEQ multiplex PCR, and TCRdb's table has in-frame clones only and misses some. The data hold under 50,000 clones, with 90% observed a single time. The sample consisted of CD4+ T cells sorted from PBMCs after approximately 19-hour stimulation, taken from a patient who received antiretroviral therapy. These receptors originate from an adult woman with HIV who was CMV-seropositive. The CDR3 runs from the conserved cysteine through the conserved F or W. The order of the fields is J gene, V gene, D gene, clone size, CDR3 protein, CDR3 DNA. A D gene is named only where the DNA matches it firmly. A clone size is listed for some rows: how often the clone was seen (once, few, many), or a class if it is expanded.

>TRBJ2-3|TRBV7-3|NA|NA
CASSLRRGGLETQYF
TGTGCCAGCAGCTTACGCCGGGGAGGCTTGGAGACGCAGTATTTT
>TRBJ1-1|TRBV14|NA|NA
CASSPRLGQNTEAFF
TGTGCCAGCAGCCCCCGGCTTGGGCAGAACACTGAAGCTTTCTTT
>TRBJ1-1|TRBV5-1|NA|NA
CASSLEAAEAFF
TGCGCCAGCAGCTTGGAGGCAGCAGAAGCTTTCTTT
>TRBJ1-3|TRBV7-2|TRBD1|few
CASSPDRAPGNTIYF
TGTGCCAGCAGCCCTGACAGGGCCCCTGGAAACACCATATATTTT
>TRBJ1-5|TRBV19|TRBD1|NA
CASSILGTVQPQHF
TGTGCCAGTAGTATACTGGGGACAGTTCAGCCCCAGCATTTT
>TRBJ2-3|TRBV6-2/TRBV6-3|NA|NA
CASSYGLATDTQYF
TGTGCCAGCAGTTACGGGCTAGCCACAGATACGCAGTATTTT
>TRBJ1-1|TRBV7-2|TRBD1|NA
CASSPEGQGQTEAFF
TGTGCCAGCAGCCCCGAGGGACAGGGTCAAACTGAAGCTTTCTTT
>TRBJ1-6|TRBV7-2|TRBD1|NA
CASSLAQGGSSPLHF
TGTGCCAGCAGCTTAGCGCAGGGGGGAAGTTCACCCCTCCACTTT
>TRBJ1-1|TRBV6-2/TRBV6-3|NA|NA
CASSHPRGGNTEAFF
TGTGCCAGCAGTCACCCCCGGGGAGGGAACACTGAAGCTTTCTTT
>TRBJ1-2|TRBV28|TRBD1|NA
CASSLPGQGKGYTF
TGTGCCAGCAGTTTACCGGGACAGGGAAAAGGCTACACCTTC
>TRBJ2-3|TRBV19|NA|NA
CASRWGGVGDTQYF
TGTGCCAGCCGCTGGGGCGGGGTGGGAGATACGCAGTATTTT
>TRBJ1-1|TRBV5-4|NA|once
CASSLPGRNTEAFF
TGTGCCAGCAGCTTACCGGGGCGGAACACTGAAGCTTTCTTT
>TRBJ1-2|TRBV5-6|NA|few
CASSFQVSGGYTF
TGTGCCAGCAGCTTTCAGGTTTCAGGTGGCTACACCTTC
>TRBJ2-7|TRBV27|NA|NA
CASSLLPGGRGYEQYF
TGTGCCAGCAGTTTACTCCCGGGGGGCAGGGGCTACGAGCAGTACTTC
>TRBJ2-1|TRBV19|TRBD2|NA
CASSFGKRREGDEQFF
TGTGCCAGTAGTTTCGGCAAGAGGCGGGAGGGGGATGAGCAGTTCTTC
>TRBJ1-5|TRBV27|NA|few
CASRSVGQPQHF
TGTGCCAGCAGGTCGGTAGGTCAGCCCCAGCATTTT
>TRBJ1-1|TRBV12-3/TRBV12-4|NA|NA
CASSFGGNTEAFF
TGTGCCAGCAGTTTTGGAGGGAACACTGAAGCTTTCTTT
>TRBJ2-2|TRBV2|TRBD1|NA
CASTPDRAVFNTGELFF
TGTGCCAGCACCCCGGACAGGGCGGTTTTTAACACCGGGGAGCTGTTTTTT
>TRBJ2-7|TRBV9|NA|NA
CASSVGAAFSYEQYF
TGTGCCAGCAGCGTAGGAGCGGCCTTCTCCTACGAGCAGTACTTC
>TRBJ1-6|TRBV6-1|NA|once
CASSEARGPLHF
TGTGCCAGCAGTGAAGCGCGGGGTCCCCTCCACTTT
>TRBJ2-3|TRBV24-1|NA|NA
CATSKFGAGSTDTQYF
TGTGCCACCAGTAAATTCGGAGCAGGCTCCACAGATACGCAGTATTTT
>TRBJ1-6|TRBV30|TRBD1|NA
CAYLDRGYNSPLHF
TGTGCCTACCTGGACAGGGGTTATAATTCACCCCTCCACTTT
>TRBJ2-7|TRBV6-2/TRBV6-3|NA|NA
CASNPWTSWEQYF
TGTGCCAGCAACCCTTGGACCTCCTGGGAGCAGTACTTC
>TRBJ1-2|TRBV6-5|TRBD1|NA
CASSNTGGYGYTF
TGTGCCAGCAGTAATACAGGGGGCTATGGCTACACCTTC
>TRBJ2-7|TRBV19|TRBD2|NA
CASRGASGSSEQYF
TGTGCCAGTAGAGGGGCTAGCGGGAGTAGCGAGCAGTACTTC
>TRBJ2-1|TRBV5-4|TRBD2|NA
CASRPRTSGTYNEQFF
TGTGCCAGCAGACCGAGGACTAGCGGCACCTACAATGAGCAGTTCTTC
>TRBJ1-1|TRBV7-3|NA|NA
CASSLEGTHMNTEAFF
TGTGCCAGCAGCTTAGAAGGGACCCACATGAACACTGAAGCTTTCTTT
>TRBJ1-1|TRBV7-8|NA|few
CASTIGGNTEAFF
TGTGCCAGCACAATTGGAGGGAACACTGAAGCTTTCTTT
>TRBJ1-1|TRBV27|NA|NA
CASSFDLGRFMNTEAFF
TGTGCCAGCAGTTTTGATTTGGGCAGGTTCATGAACACTGAAGCTTTCTTT
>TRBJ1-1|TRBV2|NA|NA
CASSDPTPGTEAFF
TGTGCCAGCAGTGATCCTACCCCTGGCACTGAAGCTTTCTTT
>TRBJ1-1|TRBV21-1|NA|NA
CASSKKRGGENTEAFF
TGTGCCAGCAGCAAAAAACGGGGAGGGGAGAACACTGAAGCTTTCTTT
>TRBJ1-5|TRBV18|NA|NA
CASSPRSGTNSNQPQHF
TGTGCCAGCTCACCACGGTCAGGGACGAATAGCAATCAGCCCCAGCATTTT
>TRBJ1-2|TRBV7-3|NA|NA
CASSPWTAKTYGYTF
TGTGCCAGCAGCCCCTGGACAGCCAAGACCTATGGCTACACCTTC
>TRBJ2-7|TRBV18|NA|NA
CASSGASYEQYF
TGTGCCAGCTCAGGGGCGTCCTACGAGCAGTACTTC
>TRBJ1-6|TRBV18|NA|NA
CASSPGKSPLHF
TGTGCCAGCTCACCAGGGAAATCACCCCTCCACTTT
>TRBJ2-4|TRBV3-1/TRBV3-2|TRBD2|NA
CASSQGASGGKAAKNIQYF
TGTGCCAGCAGCCAAGGTGCCAGCGGGGGAAAGGCAGCCAAAAACATTCAGTACTTC
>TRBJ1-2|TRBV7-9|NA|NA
CASSFGAPANYGYTF
TGTGCCAGCAGCTTCGGGGCCCCAGCTAACTATGGCTACACCTTC
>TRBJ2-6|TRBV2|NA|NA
CASGQNSGANVLTF
TGTGCCAGCGGACAGAACTCTGGGGCCAACGTCCTGACTTTC
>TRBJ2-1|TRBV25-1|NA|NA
CASSESGSTVNEQFF
TGTGCCAGCAGTGAATCTGGGAGTACGGTTAATGAGCAGTTCTTC
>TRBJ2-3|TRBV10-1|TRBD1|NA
CASSVPGQPTQYF
TGCGCCAGCAGCGTCCCGGGACAGCCTACGCAGTATTTT
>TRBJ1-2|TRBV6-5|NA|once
CASSLYPLDGYTF
TGTGCCAGCAGTCTCTATCCCTTGGATGGCTACACCTTC
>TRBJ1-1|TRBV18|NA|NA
CASSPIQGHTNTEAFF
TGTGCCAGCTCCCCAATTCAGGGACATACAAACACTGAAGCTTTCTTT
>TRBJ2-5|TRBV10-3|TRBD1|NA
CAIGTGQETQYF
TGTGCCATTGGGACAGGACAAGAGACCCAGTACTTC
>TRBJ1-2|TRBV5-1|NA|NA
CASSVDRGFYGYTF
TGCGCCAGCAGCGTGGACCGGGGCTTCTATGGCTACACCTTC
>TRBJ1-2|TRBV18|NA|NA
CASSPSAGRDGYTF
TGTGCCAGCTCACCTTCAGCGGGGCGAGATGGCTACACCTTC